The 31 T cell receptor beta chains below all came from one sample that was sequenced in a study of human T cells and chemical hapten exposure. Regarding time point: patch test 2, 6 weeks after DPC sensitization. The treatment here: therapeutic diphenylcyclopropenone sensitization with weekly scalp DPC. TCRdb redid the calling of the RACE reads with MiXCR, one entry per CDR3 protein. This table holds about 84,000 distinct CDR3 sequences, around 9.3% found once. This material consisted of whole blood, taken in connection with sensitization to the hapten diphenylcyclopropenone (DPC). The receptors stem from a woman in her forties or fifties with alopecia areata. Some clones in this sample may be carry-over from other donors' samples.

This clonotype appeared a few times. The V call is TRBV9, the J call TRBJ2-3; possibly TRBD1 for D (5 bases). The CDR3 is 18 residues long. The germline gives CDR1 SGDLS, CDR2 YYNGEE. V gave up 4 bases and J gave up 7 bases, with 28 bases separating them. This CDR3 is CASSPERAFGAFRNTQYF. The DNA for the CDR3 is TGTGCCAGCAGCCCCGAGAGAGCGTTTGGGGCCTTTCGGAATACGCAGTATTTT. Supplemented by reference TRBV9 and TRBJ2-3, the full variable domain reads DSGVTQTPKHLITATGQRVTLRCSPRSGDLSVYWYQQSLDQGLQFLIQYYNGEERAKGNILERFSAQQFPDLHSELNLSSLELGDSALYFCASSPERAFGAFRNTQYFGPGTRLTVL.

This clonotype was seen at least ten times. The J gene is TRBJ2-6, the V gene TRBV20-1, with 8 bases identical to TRBD2. CDR1 and CDR2 from the germline V gene are DFQATT and SNEGSKA (reference sequence). Trimming cost V 3 bases and J 2 bases; bases outside gene matches: 9. This CDR3 contains 17 residues. CDR3 in DNA: TGCAGTGCTAGGGGTAGCGGGATACCCGCTGGGGCCAACGTCCTGACTTTC. Its protein product is CSARGSGIPAGANVLTF.

This clonotype was recorded many times. This chain uses TRBV5-1 with TRBJ2-7, with 8 bases lining up with TRBD1. Germline CDR1 reads SGHRS; CDR2 reads YFSETQ. This CDR3 region has 12 residues. V trimming: 5 bases; J trimming: 7 bases; junction bases outside the gene matches: 5. The CDR3 sequence is CASSVQGAEQYF. The CDR3 nucleotides read TGCGCCAGCAGTGTCCAGGGGGCAGAGCAGTACTTC. Complete variable domain (other parts from reference TRBV5-1 and TRBJ2-7): KAGVTQTPRYLIKTRGQQVTLSCSPISGHRSVSWYQQTPGQGLQFLFEYFSETQRNKGNFPGRFSGRQFSNSRSEMNVSTLELGDSALYLCASSVQGAEQYFGPGTRLTVT.

V gene TRBV6-1 combines with J gene TRBJ2-5, with D perhaps matching TRBD1 (6 bases). The V end was cut by 5 bases, the J end by 3 bases, with 19 bases between. The V gene's germline CDR1 is MNHNS and CDR2 SASEGT. The CDR3 has 16 amino acids. CDR3 in amino acids: CASSHKTGYSKETQYF. DNA for the CDR3: TGTGCCAGCAGTCACAAAACAGGGTACTCGAAAGAGACCCAGTACTTC.

This clonotype was seen repeatedly, ten times or more. V and J are TRBV20-1 and TRBJ2-7; D might be TRBD1 or TRBD2, each matching 7 bases. Trimming removed 6 bases from V and 5 bases from J, with 23 bases in between. Germline CDR1 is DFQATT and CDR2 is SNEGSKA (reference sequence). The CDR3 length is 15 residues. The CDR3 loop is CSARGGDRAFDEQYF. The CDR3 DNA is TGCAGTGCCAGGGGGGGTGACAGGGCGTTTGACGAGCAGTACTTC.

V and J are TRBV5-1 and TRBJ1-1; no clear D gene. Trimming took off 0 bases at V and 5 bases at J, with 14 bases between the two ends. Germline CDR1 is SGHRS and CDR2 is YFSETQ. CDR3 size: 15 residues. CDR3 sequence reads: CASSLGVNSLTEAFF. In DNA, the CDR3 is TGCGCCAGCAGCTTGGGAGTAAATAGTTTGACTGAAGCTTTCTTT.

The sample holds a few counts of this clonotype. The chain joins TRBV30 to TRBJ2-7; 7 bases map to TRBD1. The CDR3 runs to 13 residues. The J segment lost 2 bases and the V segment lost 1 base, leaving 2 bases of the junction unmatched. Germline-derived CDR1 and CDR2 are GTSNPN and SVGIG (reference sequence). The CDR3 DNA is TGTGCCTGGAGTGATGGACAGGCCTACGAGCAGTACTTC. It is translated as CAWSDGQAYEQYF.

In its sample, this clonotype was seen many times. Written as DNA, the CDR3 is TGCAGCGTTCTCACAGGGCAATACAATGAGCAGTTCTTC. This sequence encodes CSVLTGQYNEQFF. The V call is TRBV29-1, the J call TRBJ2-1; perhaps TRBD1 as D (6 bases). The germline V gene has CDR1 SQVTM and CDR2 ANQGSEA. With 5 bases removed from V and 4 bases from J, the gap between germline ends came to 12 bases. This CDR3 region has 13 residues.

The chain joins TRBV20-1 to TRBJ1-6; tentative D call: TRBD1 (5 bases). V lost 2 bases, J lost 5 bases, and 10 bases lay in between. There are 14 residues in the CDR3. CDR1 is DFQATT and CDR2 is SNEGSKA in the germline V gene (reference sequence). The CDR3, as DNA: TGCAGTGCTAGATCGACAGCCGATAATTCACCCCTCCACTTT. Translating it yields CSARSTADNSPLHF.

In its sample, this clonotype was seen a few times. V gene TRBV12-3 or TRBV12-4 combines with J gene TRBJ1-2; no reliable D call. With 6 bases removed from V and 5 bases from J, the gap between germline ends came to 13 bases. The CDR3 is made up of 13 amino acids. The CDR3 sequence is CASSRSGAYGYTF. CDR3 bases: TGTGCCAGCAGCCGGTCCGGAGCATATGGCTACACCTTC.

This clonotype has more than one count but fewer than ten. The rearrangement links TRBV11-2 to TRBJ1-5; D possibly corresponds to TRBD1 (5 bases). Germline V CDR1 and CDR2: SGHAT, FQNNGV. This CDR3 has 17 amino acids. V gave up 5 bases and J gave up 1 base, with 18 bases separating them. CDR3 amino acids: CASSRGTRVASNQPQHF. In DNA form, the CDR3 reads TGTGCCAGCAGCCGGGGCACCAGGGTTGCGAGCAATCAGCCCCAGCATTTT.

This clonotype was seen at least ten times. The chain is built from TRBV30 and TRBJ2-1; D ambiguous. The CDR3 totals 14 residues. V was trimmed by 4 bases and J by 4 bases, leaving 14 bases between them. CDR1 is GTSNPN and CDR2 is SVGIG in the germline V gene (reference sequence). The CDR3: CAWNLGLGYNEQFF. The CDR3 nucleotides read TGTGCCTGGAATTTGGGTCTGGGGTACAATGAGCAGTTCTTC.

This clonotype was counted many times. The chain joins TRBV18 to TRBJ2-5; 8 bases agree with TRBD1. V lost 4 bases, J lost 1 base, and 5 bases stayed unmatched. This CDR3 comprises 15 residues. CDR1 is KGHSH and CDR2 is LQKENI in the germline V gene. In DNA, the CDR3 is TGTGCCAGCTCACGCGGACAGGGTTCCCAAGAGACCCAGTACTTC. It specifies CASSRGQGSQETQYF. Full variable domain (rest looked up from reference TRBV18 and TRBJ2-5): NAGVMQNPRHLVRRRGQEARLRCSPMKGHSHVYWYRQLPEEGLKFMVYLQKENIIDESGMPKERFSAEFPKEGPSILRIQQVVRGDSAAYFCASSRGQGSQETQYFGPGTRLLVL.

CDR3 DNA sequence: TGTGCCAGCAGTTTTCGGGCAGGACGGGGCTACACCTTC. Its translation: CASSFRAGRGYTF. V and J are TRBV27 and TRBJ1-2; D is uncertain. The length of the CDR3 is 13 residues. Trimming took 3 bases from V and 8 from J, leaving 13 bases between them. Germline V gene lookup returns CDR1 MNHEY and CDR2 SMNVEV (reference sequence).

The CDR3 spells CASSPRLGLAQRLDKNIQYF. The CDR3 DNA is TGTGCCAGCTCACCACGTCTAGGACTAGCTCAAAGGTTAGACAAAAACATTCAGTACTTC. The V call is TRBV18, the J call TRBJ2-4; 8 nucleotides line up with TRBD2. CDR1 and CDR2 (germline): KGHSH, LQKENI. Germline trimming cut 1 base from V and 3 bases from J; bases unmatched to any gene: 17. The CDR3 extends over 20 amino acids.

This clonotype was counted ten times or more. The rearrangement uses TRBV2 and TRBJ2-2; D might be TRBD1 or TRBD2, each matching 5 bases. Trimming stripped 6 bases from V and 2 bases from J, with 13 bases between. Germline assignment: CDR1 SNHLY and CDR2 FYNNEI. The CDR3 length is 15 residues. This CDR3 is CASRGPAANTGELFF. CDR3 DNA sequence: TGTGCCAGCAGGGGACCGGCCGCCAACACCGGGGAGCTGTTTTTT.

The V call is TRBV25-1, the J call TRBJ2-3; D perhaps matches TRBD1 (6 bases). CDR3 size: 16 residues. The ends were cut back, 0 bases at V and 2 bases at J, with 12 bases in the middle. The germline CDR1 and CDR2 sequences are MGHDK and SYGVNS. DNA of the CDR3: TGTGCCAGCAGTGAATATAAGGGGGAAGCCACAGATACGCAGTATTTT. Its protein is CASSEYKGEATDTQYF.

This rearrangement joins TRBV28 to TRBJ2-5; 7 bases match TRBD1. From germline, CDR1 is MDHEN and CDR2 SYDVKM. This CDR3 region has 16 residues. V lost 3 bases, J lost 4 bases, and 11 bases stayed unmatched. The CDR3 protein is CASSFGQGVSLETQYF. CDR3 nucleotide sequence: TGTGCCAGCAGTTTCGGCCAGGGGGTCTCACTAGAGACCCAGTACTTC.

This chain connects TRBV20-1 to TRBJ1-1; D may be TRBD1 (6 bases). The germline V gene has CDR1 DFQATT and CDR2 SNEGSKA (reference sequence). V dropped 2 bases and J dropped 5 bases, with 12 bases sitting between them. The CDR3 totals 13 residues. The CDR3 DNA reads as TGCAGTGCTAGAACGGGGGGCGGAACTGAAGCTTTCTTT. The encoded protein is CSARTGGGTEAFF.

In its sample, this clonotype was seen many times. The chain recombines TRBV7-2 with TRBJ2-1; 7 bases match TRBD2. V trimming: 5 bases; J trimming: 3 bases; junction bases outside the gene matches: 7. In germline, CDR1 is SGHTA, CDR2 FQGNSA. The CDR3 sequence is 15 residues long. The CDR3 region has the DNA TGTGCCAGCAGCCGGAGCGGGGCAGACTACAATGAGCAGTTCTTC. This translates into CASSRSGADYNEQFF.

This clonotype has a handful of counts. The chain couples TRBV5-1 to TRBJ2-3; no reliable D call. Trimming took off 0 bases at V and 2 bases at J, with 10 bases between the two ends. Germline lookup yields CDR1 SGHRS and CDR2 YFSETQ. CDR3 length: 15 residues. The CDR3 coding sequence is TGCGCCAGCAGCTTGGACAGCCAAGACACAGATACGCAGTATTTT. Protein product: CASSLDSQDTDTQYF.

This clonotype was counted only a few times. The chain couples TRBV14 to TRBJ1-2; D unresolved. CDR1 is SGHDN, CDR2 FVKESK, per germline. Trimming took off 0 bases at V and 8 bases at J, with 16 bases between the two ends. The CDR3 contains 15 residues. The CDR3 DNA reads as TGTGCCAGCAGCCAAGATGGCGGATCCCTCGGGGGCTACACCTTC. Protein sequence: CASSQDGGSLGGYTF.

The chain is built from TRBV7-2 and TRBJ2-3; no reliable D call. The CDR3 is 15 residues long. Trimming pared 4 bases from V and 1 base from J, leaving 12 bases between. Germline CDR1 is SGHTA and CDR2 is FQGNSA. CDR3 in amino acids: CASSWAVGGTDTQYF. DNA for the CDR3: TGTGCCAGCAGCTGGGCTGTTGGCGGCACAGATACGCAGTATTTT. The whole variable domain, filled in from reference TRBV7-2 and TRBJ2-3, reads GAGVSQSPSNKVTEKGKDVELRCDPISGHTALYWYRQSLGQGLEFLIYFQGNSAPDKSGLPSDRFSAERTGGSVSTLTIQRTQQEDSAVYLCASSWAVGGTDTQYFGPGTRLTVL.

The table lists this clonotype with a few counts. V usage is TRBV4-1 and J usage is TRBJ1-2, with D hard to call. Germline CDR1 reads MGHRA; CDR2 reads YSYEKL. The CDR3 length is 15 residues. Between the trimmed V and J ends, which lost 4 bases and 0 bases, there was a span of 12 bases. Here the CDR3 reads CASSPPERSNYGYTF. In nucleotides, the CDR3 is TGCGCCAGCAGCCCACCGGAAAGATCTAACTATGGCTACACCTTC.

The chain recombines TRBV7-8 with TRBJ2-7, with TRBD2 matching over 7 bases. The CDR3 is 17 amino acids. V gave up 0 bases and J gave up 4 bases; unmatched junction bases: 12. From germline, CDR1 is SGHVS and CDR2 FQNEAQ. In DNA form, the CDR3 reads TGTGCCAGCAGCTTAGCGCTCGAGGCTAGCGGATTTTACGAGCAGTACTTC. Translation: CASSLALEASGFYEQYF.

The sample holds many counts of this clonotype. The chain uses TRBV27 and TRBJ2-3, with 9 nucleotides matching TRBD2. CDR1 and CDR2 (germline): MNHEY, SMNVEV (reference sequence). This CDR3 has 14 amino acids. V was clipped by 6 bases and J by 3 bases; unmatched bases: 4. The CDR3 sequence is CASRAGLATDTQYF. CDR3 nucleotides: TGTGCCAGCAGGGCGGGACTAGCAACAGATACGCAGTATTTT.

This clonotype turned up a few times. The J gene is TRBJ2-1, the V gene TRBV28; D is unclear. CDR1 and CDR2 (germline): MDHEN, SYDVKM. V lost 0 bases and J 4 bases, leaving 1 base between the germline ends. This CDR3 region has 12 residues. CDR3: CASSLWYNEQFF. The CDR3 DNA follows: TGTGCCAGCAGTTTATGGTACAATGAGCAGTTCTTC.

Ten or more counts support this clonotype. The chain uses TRBV29-1 and TRBJ2-5; the D gene could be TRBD1 or TRBD2 (5 bases each). V was cut by 3 bases and J by 5 bases, with 10 bases left in between. From germline, CDR1 is SQVTM and CDR2 ANQGSEA. The CDR3 spans 12 residues. In DNA form, the CDR3 reads TGCAGCGTTGATTCGGGGCGTGAGACCCAGTACTTC. Translating it yields CSVDSGRETQYF.

This clonotype was seen a handful of times. The chain joins TRBV12-3 or TRBV12-4 to TRBJ1-1; a weak D match, TRBD1 (5 bases). V was trimmed by 5 bases and J by 1 base, leaving 11 bases between them. The CDR3 sequence is 14 residues long. CDR3 sequence reads: CASSPVGGNTEAFF. CDR3 nucleotide sequence: TGTGCCAGCAGTCCCGTGGGGGGGAACACTGAAGCTTTCTTT.

V usage is TRBV28 and J usage is TRBJ2-3; 9 nucleotides line up with TRBD2. V shed 11 bases, J shed 8 bases, and the junction held 20 bases outside the gene matches. The V gene's germline CDR1 is MDHEN and CDR2 SYDVKM. CDR3 size: 16 residues. The CDR3 DNA reads TGTGCCGTCCACTCGGCTCTAGCGGGGACGCAGGTTACGCAGTATTTT. Translation gives CAVHSALAGTQVTQYF.

The rearrangement links TRBV3-1 to TRBJ2-7; D uncertain. The CDR3 spans 14 residues. With 1 base removed from V and 4 bases from J, the gap between germline ends came to 11 bases. The V gene's germline CDR1 is LGHDT and CDR2 YNNKEL (reference sequence). The CDR3 protein is CASSQGRWSYEQYF. CDR3 bases: TGTGCCAGCAGCCAAGGTCGTTGGTCATACGAGCAGTACTTC.